This TCR beta chain was identified in a study of blood T cell repertoires in COVID-19 (dated by TCRdb to about 2020). About the full investigation: Samples from collaborators originated in the United States, Italy and Spain and spanned both the acute and convalescent phases of COVID-19. The material from the prospective study consisted of cDNA or gDNA derived from T cells, B-cell-depleted T cells, or PBMCs. The dataset comprised deeply sampled blood TCRbeta repertoires from subjects exposed to, actively infected with, or recovered from COVID-19. The repertoires were released in a freely available public database intended as a resource for research on the immune response to SARS-CoV-2. The samples were drawn from two sources: the first 160 participants of the ongoing ImmuneRACE study, and 1,200 or so subjects contributed by 6 global collaborators. A de-identified subject ID, COVID-19 status, age in years and sex were almost always included in the sample metadata. Where available, HLA class I and class II types were obtained from metadata supplied by the sample provider rather than from assay-based typing.

Points on this clone: No cognate antigen has been identified for it. The record has no base qualities; no much larger clone is one base away.

Based on the germline V gene (reference sequence), the CDR1 and CDR2 sequences are LNHDA and SQIVND. The cysteine opens and the phenylalanine closes a CDR3 of 14 amino acids. Solely the CDR3 DNA is kept, with 42 bases framed from the first base. Relative to germline, V is 4 bases shorter and J is 0 bases shorter, with 7 bases between their ends. The investigation overall reported the following: The amount of clinical and demographic metadata varied by source and participant and was provided uncurated.

Whole blood was collected in K2EDTA tubes by collaborating institutions according to the institutions' own protocols. For TCRbeta analysis, collaborator samples were shipped as frozen whole blood, as isolated PBMCs, or as DNA extracted from either sample type. The immunoSEQ Assay, a bias-controlled multiplex PCR, was used to amplify TCRbeta CDR3 regions from genomic DNA. The original pipeline was this. The number of nucleated cells in each sample was estimated by amplification of reference gene primers within the assay. To quantify the absolute abundance of each unique TCRbeta CDR3 rearrangement, sequence reads were collapsed and filtered. For each sample, productive Simpson clonality was calculated by taking the square root of Simpson's diversity index across productive rearrangements. TCRdb took this table from immuneACCESS and kept in-frame rearrangements with V and J called. Such tables lack part of the clones; where checked against another copy, unresolved V genes explain under half of the gap, and the rest is unexplained. That table supplies the V and J calls and clone size; D and trimming were determined from the DNA. The sample yields 100,000 to 150,000 clones; approximately 87% were counted once. The top ten clones comprise approximately 8% of the sample.

Rearrangement joined TRBV19 to TRBJ1-5; the D gene remains uncertain. The sample comprised peripheral blood. The TCR originated in a man aged 50-59 years with acute or convalescent COVID-19. The CDR3 region: CASSKFYSNQPQHF. The bases are TGTGCCAGTAGTAAGTTCTATAGCAATCAGCCCCAGCATTTT.